The entry below gives a single T cell receptor (beta chain) sequence along with its context. The source of the sample is a study of CD8 T cells in Susac syndrome. A quantity of about 0.45 to 1 ug RNA underwent reverse transcription using random hexamers. TCRdb called the immunoSEQ multiplex PCR reads again in MiXCR, with one record for every CDR3 protein. The sample lists 160,000 or so distinct CDR3 sequences, around 95% occurring once. Germline V lookup: CDR1 KGHSH, CDR2 LQKENI. V lost 2 bases, J lost 1 base, and 11 bases lay in between. The CDR3 totals 15 residues. The chain recombines TRBV18 with TRBJ2-5; no clear D. The sample consisted of CD8+ T cells from PBMCs. The source is a human donor with multiple sclerosis. The CDR3 here is CASSPGAVIQETQYF. The CDR3 DNA reads as TGTGCCAGCTCACCAGGCGCGGTAATCCAAGAGACCCAGTACTTC.